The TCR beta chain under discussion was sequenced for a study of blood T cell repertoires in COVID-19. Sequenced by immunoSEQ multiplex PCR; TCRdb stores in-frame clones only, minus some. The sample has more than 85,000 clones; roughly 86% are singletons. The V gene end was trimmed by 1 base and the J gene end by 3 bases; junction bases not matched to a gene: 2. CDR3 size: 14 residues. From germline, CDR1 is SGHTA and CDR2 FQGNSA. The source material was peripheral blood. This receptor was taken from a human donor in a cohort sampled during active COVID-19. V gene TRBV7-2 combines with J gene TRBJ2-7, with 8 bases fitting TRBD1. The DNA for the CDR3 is TGTGCCAGCAGCTTAGGGACAGGGATCTACGAGCAGTACTTC. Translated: CASSLGTGIYEQYF.